Sequencing of this T cell receptor (beta chain) was carried out in a study of siplizumab effects on memory and regulatory T cells. Study-level findings and limits: The alloresponse seemed to draw substantially on naive T cells, which appeared more diverse than memory cells.

Trimming took off 6 bases at V and 3 bases at J, with 14 bases between the two ends. The CDR3 runs 14 residues. Germline V gives CDR1 ENHRY, CDR2 SYGVKD. TCR templates, roughly 10^5 per sample, were assayed. Sequencing was performed with immunoSEQ multiplex PCR; in TCRdb, only in-frame clones are kept and a portion is missing. The table shows about 20,000 clones, with 40% to 60% occurring only once. The cells of the mixed lymphocyte reaction underwent a roughly 6-day coculture at 37°C. A 1:1 mixture was made of responder PBMCs labelled with CFSE and stimulator PBMCs labelled with Violet Dye. As regards this clone: Antigen unknown.

V is TRBV10-3 and J is TRBJ1-1; unclear D gene. The sample consisted of CFSE-low (dividing) CD4+ T cells sorted from an allogeneic mixed lymphocyte reaction. The receptor comes from a human donor in good health; the cells came from an allogeneic mixed lymphocyte reaction. DNA of the CDR3: TGTGCCATCAGCCTGGACGGCGGGGACACTGAAGCTTTCTTT. Translation gives CAISLDGGDTEAFF.